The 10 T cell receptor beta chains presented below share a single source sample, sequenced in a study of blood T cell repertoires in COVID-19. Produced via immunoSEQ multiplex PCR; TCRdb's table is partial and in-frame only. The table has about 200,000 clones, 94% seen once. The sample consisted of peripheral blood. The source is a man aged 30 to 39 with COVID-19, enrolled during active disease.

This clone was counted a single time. The CDR3 loop reads CASSESTGTGHNSPLHF. In DNA, the CDR3 is TGCGCCAGCAGTGAGTCGACAGGGACAGGGCATAATTCACCCCTCCACTTT. The genes are TRBV10-2 and TRBJ1-6, with 9 positions matching TRBD1. V dropped 0 bases and J dropped 5; count of bases not matched to a gene: 5. CDR1 WSHSY and CDR2 SAAADI come from the germline V gene. The CDR3 totals 17 residues.

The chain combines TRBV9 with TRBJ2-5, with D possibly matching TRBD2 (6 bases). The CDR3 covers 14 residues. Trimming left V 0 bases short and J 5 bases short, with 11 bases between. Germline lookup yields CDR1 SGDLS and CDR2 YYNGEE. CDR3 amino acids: CASSVGVAAETQYF. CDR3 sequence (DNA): TGTGCCAGCAGCGTAGGTGTAGCGGCGGAGACCCAGTACTTC.

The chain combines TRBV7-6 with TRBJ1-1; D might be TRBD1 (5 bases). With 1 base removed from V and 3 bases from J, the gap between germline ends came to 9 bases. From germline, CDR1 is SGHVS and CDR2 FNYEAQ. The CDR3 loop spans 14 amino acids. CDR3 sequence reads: CASSLGQSDTEAFF. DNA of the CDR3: TGTGCCAGCAGCTTAGGACAGTCGGACACTGAAGCTTTCTTT.

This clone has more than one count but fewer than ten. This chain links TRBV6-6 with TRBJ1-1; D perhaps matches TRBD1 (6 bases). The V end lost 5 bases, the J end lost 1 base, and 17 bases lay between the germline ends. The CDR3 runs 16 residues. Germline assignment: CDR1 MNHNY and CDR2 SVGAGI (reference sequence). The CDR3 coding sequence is TGTGCCAGCAGTCACCTCAGGACAGTCGAGAACACTGAAGCTTTCTTT. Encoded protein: CASSHLRTVENTEAFF.

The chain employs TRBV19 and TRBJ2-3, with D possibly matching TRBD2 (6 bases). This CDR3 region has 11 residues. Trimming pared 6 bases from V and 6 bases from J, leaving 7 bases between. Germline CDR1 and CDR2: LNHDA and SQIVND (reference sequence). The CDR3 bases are TGTGCCAGTAGGGCGGGGGATACGCAGTATTTT. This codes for CASRAGDTQYF.

The CDR3 loop is CASGEQSYGYTF. CDR3 DNA sequence: TGTGCCAGCGGTGAACAGTCCTATGGCTACACCTTC. The chain carries TRBV9 and TRBJ1-2, with D uncertain. The ends were cut back, 7 bases at V and 4 bases at J, with 11 bases in the middle. This CDR3 has 12 amino acids. Germline CDR1 reads SGDLS; CDR2 reads YYNGEE. The complete variable domain, with remaining parts taken from reference TRBV9 and TRBJ1-2, reads DSGVTQTPKHLITATGQRVTLRCSPRSGDLSVYWYQQSLDQGLQFLIQYYNGEERAKGNILERFSAQQFPDLHSELNLSSLELGDSALYFCASGEQSYGYTFGSGTRLTVV.

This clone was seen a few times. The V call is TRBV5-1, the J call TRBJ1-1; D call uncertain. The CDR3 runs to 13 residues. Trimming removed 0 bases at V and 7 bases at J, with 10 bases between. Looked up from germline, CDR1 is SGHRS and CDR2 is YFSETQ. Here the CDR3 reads CASSLGSGVEAFF. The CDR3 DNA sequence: TGCGCCAGCAGCTTGGGGTCAGGTGTTGAAGCTTTCTTT.

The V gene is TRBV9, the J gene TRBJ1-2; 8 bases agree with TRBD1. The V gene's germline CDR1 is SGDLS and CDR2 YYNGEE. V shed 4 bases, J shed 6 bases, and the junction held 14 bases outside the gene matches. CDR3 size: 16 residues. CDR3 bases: TGTGCCAGCAGCAACCCCCCCGGGCAGGGGGCCAATGGCTACACCTTC. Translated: CASSNPPGQGANGYTF.

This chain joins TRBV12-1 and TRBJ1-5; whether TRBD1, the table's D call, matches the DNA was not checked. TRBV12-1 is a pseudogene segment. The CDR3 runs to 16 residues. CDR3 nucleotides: TGTGCCAGCAGCCTAGGGGTCCGATTCGTGGGTCAGCCCCAGCATTTT. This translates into CASSLGVRFVGQPQHF.

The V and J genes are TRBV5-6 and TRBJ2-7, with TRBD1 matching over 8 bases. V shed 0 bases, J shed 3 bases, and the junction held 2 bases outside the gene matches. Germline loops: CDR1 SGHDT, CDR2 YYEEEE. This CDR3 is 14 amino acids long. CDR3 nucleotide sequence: TGTGCCAGCAGCTTGGATGACAGGGGCTACGAGCAGTACTTC. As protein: CASSLDDRGYEQYF. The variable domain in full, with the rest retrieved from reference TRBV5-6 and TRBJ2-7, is DAGVTQSPTHLIKTRGQQVTLRCSPKSGHDTVSWYQQALGQGPQFIFQYYEEEERQRGNFPDRFSGHQFPNYSSELNVNALLLGDSALYLCASSLDDRGYEQYFGPGTRLTVT.